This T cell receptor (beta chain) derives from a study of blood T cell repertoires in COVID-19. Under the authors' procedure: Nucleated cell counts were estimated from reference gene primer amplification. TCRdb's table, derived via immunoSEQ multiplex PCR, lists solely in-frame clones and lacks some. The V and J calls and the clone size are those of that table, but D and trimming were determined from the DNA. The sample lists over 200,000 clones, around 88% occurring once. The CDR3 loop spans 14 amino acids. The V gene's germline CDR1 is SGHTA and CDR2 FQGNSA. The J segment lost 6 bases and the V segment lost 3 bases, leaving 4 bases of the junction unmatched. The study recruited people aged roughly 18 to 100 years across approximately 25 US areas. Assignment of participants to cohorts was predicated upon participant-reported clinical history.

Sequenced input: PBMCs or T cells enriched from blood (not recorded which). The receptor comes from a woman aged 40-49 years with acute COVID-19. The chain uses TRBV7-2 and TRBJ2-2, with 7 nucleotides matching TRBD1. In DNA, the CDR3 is TGTGCCAGCAGCTTTGACAGGGCCCCCGGGGAGCTGTTTTTT. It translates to CASSFDRAPGELFF.